This TCR beta chain was sequenced during a study of T-cell memory formation after mild COVID-19. Study-wide results and caveats: The finding that pre-infection memory included some responding clones suggested that cross-reactive memory joined. Researchers report contracting CD4+ clones mostly in CM and EM, with CD8+ clones in EMRA. CD4/CD8 balance characterized clones contracting day 15 to 85, and CD4+ skew characterized later expanders.

TCRdb used MiXCR to reprocess the 5' RACE reads, holding one entry per CDR3 protein. The table shows 120,000 to 150,000 distinct CDR3 sequences, with about 6% occurring only once. Germline CDR1 and CDR2: SNHLY and FYNNEI. The J segment lost 4 bases and the V segment lost 4 bases, leaving 4 bases of the junction unmatched. The CDR3 loop spans 14 amino acids. In its sample, this clonotype was seen many times. Its antigen is currently unknown. The origin of this receptor is an adult woman who had mild COVID-19 (a few samples of this study predate the infection). Cell type and time point are not known. The chain links TRBV2 to TRBJ2-1; the match to TRBD1 covers 7 bases. Sample: PBMCs or a T cell subset sorted from them (not recorded which). CDR3 in DNA: TGTGCCAGCAGTGGGGCAGGGGGTTACAATGAGCAGTTCTTC. It yields the protein CASSGAGGYNEQFF.